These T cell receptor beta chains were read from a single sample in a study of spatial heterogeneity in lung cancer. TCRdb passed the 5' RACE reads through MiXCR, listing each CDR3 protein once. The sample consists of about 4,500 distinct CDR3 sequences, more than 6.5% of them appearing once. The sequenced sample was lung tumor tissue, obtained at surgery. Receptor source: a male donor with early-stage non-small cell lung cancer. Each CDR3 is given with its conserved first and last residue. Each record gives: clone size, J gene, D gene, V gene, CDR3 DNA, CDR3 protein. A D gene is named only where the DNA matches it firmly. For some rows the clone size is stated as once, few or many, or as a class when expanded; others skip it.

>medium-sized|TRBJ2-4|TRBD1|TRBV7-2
TGTGCCAGCAGCGGGGACAGGGGATTAGCCAAAAACATTCAGTACTTC
CASSGDRGLAKNIQYF
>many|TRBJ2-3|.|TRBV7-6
TGTGCCAGCAGCCTACCTCGCGAAGGGGACGCACCCCTGTCTAGCACAGATACGCAGTATTTT
CASSLPREGDAPLSSTDTQYF
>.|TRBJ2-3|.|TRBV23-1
TGCGCCAGCAGTCCTGGCTATGAAACCATCGCCACAGATACGCAGTATTTT
CASSPGYETIATDTQYF
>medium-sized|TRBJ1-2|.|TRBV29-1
TGCAGCGTTGTTGGGAAAGGCTATGAGAATGGCTACACCTTC
CSVVGKGYENGYTF
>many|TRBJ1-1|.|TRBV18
TGTGCCAGCTCACCATTGGTGGTGCGTCGGAACACTGAAGCTTTCTTT
CASSPLVVRRNTEAFF
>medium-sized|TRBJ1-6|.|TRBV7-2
TGTGCCAGCAGCTTAGCGTCGGGGGGCCCGGTTAATTCACCCCTCCACTTT
CASSLASGGPVNSPLHF
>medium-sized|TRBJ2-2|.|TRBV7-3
TGTGCCAGCAGCGCCCAGTCAGGGGCCACCGGGGAGCTGTTTTTT
CASSAQSGATGELFF
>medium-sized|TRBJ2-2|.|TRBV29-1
TGCAGCGTTGGGCAGAACACCGGGGAGCTGTTTTTT
CSVGQNTGELFF
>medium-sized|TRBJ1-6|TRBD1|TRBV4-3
TGCGCCAGCAGCCGTGGGGACAGTAATTCACCCCTCCACTTT
CASSRGDSNSPLHF
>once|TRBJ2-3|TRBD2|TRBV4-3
TGCGCCAGCAGCCAAGATTACCGGGAGGGCCTCCCCGATACGCAGTATTTT
CASSQDYREGLPDTQYF